This T cell receptor beta chain was recorded in a study of CD8 T cells in ankylosing spondylitis. Study results and caveats: A motif of 7 or 8 highly homologous TCR beta variants was seen as apparently characteristic of ankylosing spondylitis blood. Reportedly, disease-linked clones are significantly enriched in ankylosing spondylitis patients' matched synovial fluid. CD8+ disease-linked clones were present at relatively low frequencies in blood. Both synovial fluid and blood in reactive arthritis had previously been reported to carry some motif variants.

Each TCR beta library was made by quantitative 5'-RACE that incorporated molecular barcodes. TCRdb called the 5' RACE reads again in MiXCR, with one record for every CDR3 protein. The sample lists around 770,000 distinct CDR3 sequences; approximately 10% were seen once. To note about this clonotype: The target antigen is unknown.

Trimming left V 2 bases short and J 3 bases short, with 9 bases between. Germline CDR1 reads LGHNA; CDR2 reads YSLEER. The CDR3 contains 14 residues. This chain uses TRBV4-3 with TRBJ2-3; TRBD1 is a possible D gene (5 bases). Input material: blood, either unsorted or a sorted T cell fraction (not recorded which). This sequence originates from a male donor with ankylosing spondylitis. CDR3 coding DNA: TGCGCCAGCAGCCAACAGGGTGTGACAGATACGCAGTATTTT. It yields the protein CASSQQGVTDTQYF.